Listed here are 5 T cell receptor beta chains from one sample, sequenced in a study of T cell responses to AZD1222 COVID-19 vaccine. Libraries were prepared by immunoSEQ multiplex PCR; TCRdb keeps only in-frame clonotypes and omits some of them. The sample records 150,000 to 200,000 clones, approximately 90% being singletons. This material consisted of peripheral blood, taken on day 0 of AZD1222 vaccination. The receptors shown here come from an adult in good health.

The chain is built from TRBV5-1 and TRBJ1-1, with TRBD1 matching 9 bases. The V gene's germline CDR1 is SGHRS and CDR2 YFSETQ. V trimming: 4 bases; J trimming: 0 bases; junction bases outside the gene matches: 10. This CDR3 region has 17 residues. The CDR3 protein is CASSQPGQGILNTEAFF. The CDR3 DNA reads TGCGCCAGCAGCCAGCCGGGACAGGGAATCTTGAACACTGAAGCTTTCTTT.

This sequence joins TRBV5-1 and TRBJ1-1, with a tentative D call TRBD1 (5 bases). Germline V gives CDR1 SGHRS, CDR2 YFSETQ. Trimming removed 7 bases at V and 2 bases at J, with 18 bases between. There are 15 residues in the CDR3. The CDR3 DNA is TGCGCCAGCGCTAGCGGGCAGGGAGTTAACACTGAAGCTTTCTTT. Amino acids: CASASGQGVNTEAFF.

The chain employs TRBV4-3 and TRBJ1-1, with 10 bases that match TRBD1. The CDR3 has 20 residues. Germline CDR1 LGHNA, CDR2 YSLEER. Losses at the gene ends were 1 base for V and 5 bases for J; bases not matched to a gene: 19. The CDR3 DNA reads TGCGCCAGCAGCCAAGGACCCCGACAGGGGGCCGAACGAGGAGATACTGAAGCTTTCTTT. It encodes CASSQGPRQGAERGDTEAFF.

The rearrangement uses TRBV6-5 and TRBJ1-2, with D uncertain. This CDR3 has 13 amino acids. Looked up from germline, CDR1 is MNHEY and CDR2 is SVGAGI. V lost 5 bases, J lost 5 bases, and 12 bases lay in between. In DNA, the CDR3 is TGTGCCAGCAGTAGGACGGGAGGGTATGGCTACACCTTC. Translating gives CASSRTGGYGYTF.

CDR3 protein: CASGDNRRAFF. Written as DNA, the CDR3 is TGTGCCAGCGGGGACAACCGACGAGCTTTCTTT. The rearrangement joins TRBV2 to TRBJ1-1; D might be TRBD1 (6 bases). The germline gives CDR1 SNHLY, CDR2 FYNNEI. Trimming cost V 8 bases and J 10 bases, with 14 bases left between them. The CDR3 is 11 residues long.